The 27 T cell receptor beta chains below all came from one sample that was sequenced in a study of shared clonotypes between healthy human individuals (TCRdb year 2020). Libraries were prepared through the immunoSEQ multiplex PCR assay. TCRdb provides this immuneACCESS table in a form limited to in-frame rearrangements. Some clones are lacking; in checked studies, under half of them reflect an unresolved V gene, and why the rest are absent is not known. The sample table shows around 500,000 clones, and approximately 78% are seen once. The ten largest clonotypes hold more than 10% of the sample. The specimen was PBMCs. The receptors here all came from a woman in her 40s in good health. Some clones in this sample may be carry-over from other donors' samples.

This clone has a single count. The gene calls are TRBV19 and TRBJ1-2; the D is unclear. Trimming took 7 bases from V and 7 from J, leaving 16 bases between them. CDR1 is LNHDA, CDR2 SQIVND, per germline (reference sequence). The CDR3 covers 13 residues. CDR3 amino acids: CASTHPDGLGYTF. The CDR3 nucleotides are TGTGCCAGTACCCATCCAGACGGGCTTGGCTACACCTTC. Together with reference TRBV19 and TRBJ1-2, the CDR3 gives the full variable domain: DGGITQSPKYLFRKEGQNVTLSCEQNLNHDAMYWYRQDPGQGLRLIYYSQIVNDFQKGDIAEGYSVSREKKESFPLTVTSAQKNPTAFYLCASTHPDGLGYTFGSGTRLTVV.

In the case of this clone: Distinct nucleotide sequences in the sample also encode this CDR3. The rearrangement uses TRBV7-9 and TRBJ2-1, with D possibly matching TRBD1 (6 bases). Germline CDR1 is SEHNR and CDR2 is FQNEAQ (reference sequence). The length of the CDR3 is 15 residues. V was clipped by 5 bases and J by 1 base, with 12 bases between them. In DNA form, the CDR3 reads TGTGCCAGCAGCCGGGGCCAGGGGTCCTACAATGAGCAGTTCTTC. Translated, it gives CASSRGQGSYNEQFF.

V and J are TRBV7-9 and TRBJ2-2; D perhaps matches TRBD2 (6 bases). The CDR3 spans 14 residues. Per the germline V gene, CDR1 is SEHNR and CDR2 is FQNEAQ (reference sequence). V shed 1 base and J shed 4 bases, with 7 bases lying between them. The CDR3 DNA reads as TGTGCCAGCAGCTTAGGGAGGGGCACCGGGGAGCTGTTTTTT. Protein product: CASSLGRGTGELFF. Drawing the rest from reference TRBV7-9 and TRBJ2-2, the complete variable domain is DTGVSQNPRHKITKRGQNVTFRCDPISEHNRLYWYRQTLGQGPEFLTYFQNEAQLEKSRLLSDRFSAERPKGSFSTLEIQRTEQGDSAMYLCASSLGRGTGELFFGEGSRLTVL.

CDR3 sequence (DNA): TGTGCCAGCAGCTTGGGACCAGACAGGGGAGGAGGCTACACCTTC. Encoded protein: CASSLGPDRGGGYTF. The chain carries TRBV11-3 and TRBJ1-2; 8 nucleotides line up with TRBD1. The CDR3 totals 15 residues. Germline V lookup: CDR1 SGHNT, CDR2 YENEEA. The V and J ends lost 3 bases and 8 bases, in that order; junction bases with no gene match: 11. Filled out from reference TRBV11-3 and TRBJ1-2, the complete variable domain reads EAGVVQSPRYKIIEKKQPVAFWCNPISGHNTLYWYLQNLGQGPELLIRYENEEAVDDSQLPKDRFSAERLKGVDSTLKIQPAELGDSAVYLCASSLGPDRGGGYTFGSGTRLTVV.

Regarding this clone: This specimen includes other DNA sequences encoding the same CDR3. The chain combines TRBV5-1 with TRBJ1-1; D is undetermined. This CDR3 region has 13 residues. Germline loops: CDR1 SGHRS, CDR2 YFSETQ. The V end lost 3 bases, the J end lost 1 base, and 7 bases lay between the germline ends. The CDR3 sequence: CASSSSPNTEAFF. CDR3 sequence (DNA): TGCGCCAGCAGCTCCTCCCCGAACACTGAAGCTTTCTTT.

The genes are TRBV5-1 and TRBJ1-4; D may be TRBD1 (6 bases). V lost 2 bases and J lost 6, with 11 bases in between. The CDR3 sequence is 14 residues long. From germline, CDR1 is SGHRS and CDR2 YFSETQ. CDR3 in DNA: TGCGCCAGCAGCTTACAGGGAGGGGATGAAAAACTGTTTTTT. Its protein is CASSLQGGDEKLFF.

This clone has a single count. The rearrangement uses TRBV9 and TRBJ2-3, with TRBD1 as a possible D gene (6 bases). Germline V gene lookup returns CDR1 SGDLS and CDR2 YYNGEE. The length of the CDR3 is 14 residues. Between the trimmed V and J ends, which lost 0 bases and 2 bases, there was a span of 7 bases. The CDR3 nucleotides are TGTGCCAGCAGCGTAGGGACAGCCACAGATACGCAGTATTTT. It yields the protein CASSVGTATDTQYF.

The CDR3 is CASSGTASTDTQYF. The CDR3 region has the DNA TGTGCCAGCAGCGGCACAGCGAGCACAGATACGCAGTATTTT. The rearrangement uses TRBV9 and TRBJ2-3; no clear D. The CDR3 length is 14 residues. Germline CDR1 and CDR2: SGDLS and YYNGEE. V was cut by 3 bases and J by 0 bases, with 8 bases left in between. Combining the CDR3 with reference TRBV9 and TRBJ2-3 gives the whole variable domain DSGVTQTPKHLITATGQRVTLRCSPRSGDLSVYWYQQSLDQGLQFLIQYYNGEERAKGNILERFSAQQFPDLHSELNLSSLELGDSALYFCASSGTASTDTQYFGPGTRLTVL.

The chain links TRBV6-5 to TRBJ1-1; no clear D. Germline V CDR1 and CDR2: MNHEY, SVGAGI. Trimming shortened V by 2 bases and J by 5 bases, and 12 bases separated the two germline ends. The CDR3 consists of 14 residues. CDR3 sequence reads: CASSYGPGGTEAFF. For the CDR3, the DNA is TGTGCCAGCAGTTACGGACCGGGAGGGACTGAAGCTTTCTTT.

The chain employs TRBV6-5 and TRBJ2-7; 10 nucleotides match TRBD1. This CDR3 comprises 13 residues. The V and J ends lost 6 bases and 7 bases, in that order; junction bases with no gene match: 6. Germline-derived CDR1 and CDR2 are MNHEY and SVGAGI. The CDR3 nucleotides are TGTGCCAGCAGCCCGGGACAGGGGTTTGAGCAGTACTTC. It specifies CASSPGQGFEQYF.

In this sample, this clone turned up once. The V call is TRBV28, the J call TRBJ1-2; 7 nucleotides align to TRBD1. Germline trimming cut 3 bases from V and 4 bases from J; bases unmatched to any gene: 11. Looked up from germline, CDR1 is MDHEN and CDR2 is SYDVKM. This CDR3 has 16 residues. The CDR3 nucleotides read TGTGCCAGCAGTTTTGGTTCCGCCGGGACAGTCTATGGCTACACCTTC. Protein product: CASSFGSAGTVYGYTF.

This chain connects TRBV29-1 to TRBJ2-1; 9 bases agree with TRBD1. After removal of 7 bases from V and 5 bases from J, the junction contained 9 bases not matched to a gene. Germline V gene sequence: CDR1 SQVTM, CDR2 ANQGSEA. This CDR3 is built from 14 residues. The CDR3 DNA follows: TGCAGCGCGGGCCACAGGGGGCGCGACAATGAGCAGTTCTTC. Residues: CSAGHRGRDNEQFF.

The rearrangement links TRBV5-4 to TRBJ2-7; TRBD2 aligns across 7 bases. The CDR3 sequence is 15 residues long. The V and J ends lost 4 bases and 0 bases, in that order; junction bases with no gene match: 7. Germline V gene lookup returns CDR1 SGHNT and CDR2 YYREEE (reference sequence). CDR3 DNA sequence: TGTGCCAGCAGCGACCGGGGGGTTGGCTCCTACGAGCAGTACTTC. Translation: CASSDRGVGSYEQYF.

This chain uses TRBV27 with TRBJ2-2, with D perhaps matching TRBD2 (6 bases). CDR3 size: 15 residues. The germline gives CDR1 MNHEY, CDR2 SMNVEV (reference sequence). The V and J ends lost 3 bases and 4 bases respectively, with 12 bases between them. The CDR3: CASSFGGSATGELFF. CDR3 in DNA: TGTGCCAGCAGTTTTGGAGGGAGCGCCACCGGGGAGCTGTTTTTT.

The gene calls are TRBV7-9 and TRBJ2-5; D ambiguous. The length of the CDR3 is 14 residues. V was trimmed by 5 bases and J by 4 bases, leaving 14 bases between them. Germline assignment: CDR1 SEHNR and CDR2 FQNEAQ (reference sequence). The CDR3, as DNA: TGTGCCAGCAGCATTTTCGGGCAACGAGAGACCCAGTACTTC. Its translation: CASSIFGQRETQYF.

The rearrangement links TRBV9 to TRBJ2-1, with 10 bases that match TRBD1. With 3 bases clipped from V and 8 bases from J, the junction kept 5 bases outside the gene matches. The CDR3 is 14 amino acids. Germline loops: CDR1 SGDLS, CDR2 YYNGEE. CDR3 nucleotide sequence: TGTGCCAGCAGCGCTGGACAGGGGGGGTATGAGCAGTTCTTC. It yields the protein CASSAGQGGYEQFF.

J is TRBJ2-7 and V is TRBV5-1, with 9 bases fitting TRBD1. Germline V gives CDR1 SGHRS, CDR2 YFSETQ. This CDR3 has 14 residues. V shed 5 bases, J shed 3 bases, and the junction held 6 bases outside the gene matches. CDR3 nucleotides: TGCGCCAGCAGGGAGAGACAGGGGGGCTACGAGCAGTACTTC. Residues: CASRERQGGYEQYF.

V and J are TRBV15 and TRBJ1-3; D is ambiguous. The CDR3 is 15 residues long. From germline, CDR1 is LNHNV and CDR2 YYDKDF (reference sequence). V gave up 4 bases and J gave up 0 bases, with 10 bases separating them. The CDR3 DNA reads as TGTGCCACCAGCACCCGGACGGACTCTGGAAACACCATATATTTT. Protein sequence: CATSTRTDSGNTIYF. The variable domain in full, completed from reference TRBV15 and TRBJ1-3, reads DAMVIQNPRYQVTQFGKPVTLSCSQTLNHNVMYWYQQKSSQAPKLLFHYYDKDFNNEADTPDNFQSRRPNTSFCFLDIRSPGLGDTAMYLCATSTRTDSGNTIYFGEGSWLTVV.

This chain joins TRBV19 and TRBJ1-1, with D unresolved. The CDR3 is 14 residues long. V lost 1 base and J 2 bases, leaving 8 bases between the germline ends. Germline V gene lookup returns CDR1 LNHDA and CDR2 SQIVND (reference sequence). The chain's CDR3 is CASSIGTYNTEAFF. In DNA, the CDR3 is TGTGCCAGTAGTATAGGGACGTATAACACTGAAGCTTTCTTT. The whole variable domain, remainder taken from reference TRBV19 and TRBJ1-1, is DGGITQSPKYLFRKEGQNVTLSCEQNLNHDAMYWYRQDPGQGLRLIYYSQIVNDFQKGDIAEGYSVSREKKESFPLTVTSAQKNPTAFYLCASSIGTYNTEAFFGQGTRLTVV.

This clone was detected once. The rearrangement joins TRBV18 to TRBJ2-2, with a weak D call TRBD1 (5 bases). The V and J ends lost 0 bases and 6 bases respectively, with 14 bases between them. The germline V gene has CDR1 KGHSH and CDR2 LQKENI. This CDR3 spans 16 amino acids. The DNA of the CDR3 is TGTGCCAGCTCACCACCGATACAGGCGGCCCCCGGGGAGCTGTTTTTT. Translation: CASSPPIQAAPGELFF.

A note on this clone: A far larger clone is only one base removed, so a read error is likely. Additional DNA sequences in this sample encode the identical CDR3. The chain links TRBV28 to TRBJ1-1; D perhaps matches TRBD1 (6 bases). In germline, CDR1 is MDHEN, CDR2 SYDVKM. CDR3 length: 17 residues. In DNA form, the CDR3 reads TGTGCCAGCAGTTTTTGGGACTTCAGGGGAAAGAACACTGAAGCCTTCTTT. Its translation: CASSFWDFRGKNTEAFF.

V and J are TRBV2 and TRBJ2-1, with 9 nucleotides matching TRBD2. CDR3 size: 16 residues. From germline, CDR1 is SNHLY and CDR2 FYNNEI. V was pared by 8 bases and J by 8 bases, with 16 bases of the junction left unmatched. CDR3 sequence reads: CASLGLGGRAEYEQFF. In DNA, the CDR3 is TGTGCCAGCCTCGGGTTAGGCGGGAGGGCCGAATATGAGCAGTTCTTC.

The rearrangement links TRBV4-3 to TRBJ1-2; TRBD1 matches 8 bases. The CDR3 totals 14 residues. J gave up 4 bases and V 1 base, and 2 bases lay outside the gene matches. The germline V gene has CDR1 LGHNA and CDR2 YSLEER. The chain's CDR3 is CASSQGQGPYGYTF. In nucleotides, the CDR3 is TGCGCCAGCAGCCAAGGACAGGGGCCCTATGGCTACACCTTC.

The rearrangement links TRBV18 to TRBJ2-3, with a weak D call TRBD2 (6 bases). The CDR3 totals 15 residues. The V gene lost 2 bases and the J gene lost 5 bases, with 14 bases spanning the gap. Germline CDR1 is KGHSH and CDR2 is LQKENI. CDR3 sequence reads: CASSPALGSGDTQYF. For the CDR3, the DNA is TGTGCCAGCTCACCAGCGTTAGGTAGCGGAGATACGCAGTATTTT.

The chain joins TRBV11-2 to TRBJ2-1, with TRBD2 matching 9 bases. The CDR3 extends over 15 amino acids. Trimming at V came to 6 bases and at J to 8 bases, leaving 11 bases not matched to a gene. In germline, CDR1 is SGHAT, CDR2 FQNNGV. DNA of the CDR3: TGTGCCAGCAGTCTAGCGGGGCGGGAGTCGGATGAGCAGTTCTTC. This sequence encodes CASSLAGRESDEQFF.

The CDR3 reads CASSNGGAYEQYF. The CDR3 nucleotides read TGTGCCAGCTCGAATGGAGGGGCCTACGAGCAGTACTTC. This chain connects TRBV18 to TRBJ2-7, with D possibly matching TRBD2 (6 bases). Trimming stripped 6 bases from V and 2 bases from J, with 11 bases between. This CDR3 spans 13 amino acids. Germline CDR1 and CDR2: KGHSH and LQKENI.

At least ten counts were recorded for this clone. CDR3 coding DNA: TGTGCCAGCAGCCTAGGACAGGTCGGCAATCAGCCCCAGCATTTT. Residues: CASSLGQVGNQPQHF. The V gene is TRBV6-1, the J gene TRBJ1-5; the match to TRBD1 covers 7 bases. CDR3 length equals 15 residues. J lost 2 bases, V lost 6 bases, and 7 bases had no gene match. Germline lookup yields CDR1 MNHNS and CDR2 SASEGT.